A selection of T cell receptor beta chains follows, all from one sample in a study of cytomegalovirus exposure and HLA in healthy donors. Repertoires were generated with immunoSEQ multiplex PCR, while TCRdb's copy carries only in-frame clones and drops some. This sample has about 120,000 clones, with approximately 78% found just once. Sequencing was carried out using PBMCs. These receptors originate from a woman aged 25 to 39 in good health and CMV-seropositive. Each CDR3 is given with its conserved first and last residue. The D gene is left open where the match is weak. Clone size is shown for a subset of rows, as once, few, many or a class of expanded clone.

>NA|TRBV19|NA|TRBJ2-5
CASSIARDSGETQYF
TGTGCCAGTAGTATAGCACGGGATTCCGGAGAGACCCAGTACTTC
>TRBD2|TRBV5-1|NA|TRBJ2-2
CASSARLAGQNTGELFF
TGCGCCAGCAGCGCCAGACTAGCGGGGCAGAACACCGGGGAGCTGTTTTTT
>NA|TRBV27|once|TRBJ2-3
CASTLPHTQYF
TGTGCCAGCACCCTCCCCCATACGCAGTATTTT
>NA|TRBV6-6|NA|TRBJ2-1
CASRSVRGRAGEQFF
TGTGCCAGCAGATCGGTCCGAGGTCGCGCGGGGGAGCAGTTCTTC
>NA|TRBV10-3|NA|TRBJ1-3
CAISARGISGNTIYF
TGTGCCATCAGCGCAAGGGGGATCTCTGGAAACACCATATATTTT
>NA|TRBV4-2|NA|TRBJ1-5
CASSQGANQPQHF
TGTGCCAGCAGCCAAGGAGCCAATCAGCCCCAGCATTTT
>NA|TRBV5-6|NA|TRBJ1-3
CASSSYLTGISGNTIYF
TGTGCCAGCAGCTCATACCTGACAGGTATTAGTGGAAACACCATATATTTT
>NA|TRBV7-9|NA|TRBJ1-6
CSSSSRPLLRADNSPLHF
TGTTCCAGCAGCTCCCGACCCCTCCTCAGGGCCGATAATTCACCCCTCCACTTT
>TRBD1|TRBV6-1|NA|TRBJ1-2
CASSASRFGTGYGYTF
TGTGCCAGCAGTGCTTCCCGCTTTGGGACAGGCTATGGCTACACCTTC
>TRBD2|TRBV9|NA|TRBJ2-2
CASSAGTSGYTGELFF
TGTGCCAGCAGCGCCGGGACTAGCGGATACACCGGGGAGCTGTTTTTT
>NA|TRBV27|NA|TRBJ2-7
CASSLAGAPIDEQYF
TGTGCCAGCAGTTTAGCGGGGGCGCCGATTGACGAGCAGTACTTC
>NA|TRBV2|NA|TRBJ1-1
CASSENKNTEAFF
TGTGCCAGCAGTGAAAACAAGAACACTGAAGCTTTCTTT
>TRBD1|TRBV2|NA|TRBJ1-2
CASTAEGTGYGYTF
TGTGCCAGCACCGCGGAAGGGACAGGTTATGGCTACACCTTC
>NA|TRBV27|NA|TRBJ1-4
CASSFSGTNEKLFF
TGTGCCAGCAGTTTTTCAGGGACTAATGAAAAACTGTTTTTT
>NA|TRBV2|few|TRBJ2-5
CASRLVNSDQETQYF
TGTGCCAGCCGTCTGGTGAACTCCGATCAAGAGACCCAGTACTTC
>NA|TRBV4-3|once|TRBJ1-1
CASSQDGAITEAFF
TGCGCCAGCAGCCAAGATGGGGCCATCACTGAAGCTTTCTTT
>NA|TRBV2|NA|TRBJ1-6
CASSEMELANNSPLHF
TGTGCCAGCAGTGAAATGGAGTTGGCGAATAATTCACCCCTCCACTTT
>TRBD1|TRBV5-1|once|TRBJ1-2
CASSRDPGQGDYGYTF
TGCGCCAGCAGCCGGGACCCGGGACAGGGGGACTATGGCTACACCTTC
>TRBD2|TRBV4-1|NA|TRBJ2-1
CASSSTPGLAGYNEQFF
TGCGCCAGCAGTTCCACTCCGGGACTAGCGGGATACAATGAGCAGTTCTTC
>TRBD2|TRBV28|NA|TRBJ2-3
CASRDWTSGGTDTQYF
TGTGCCAGCAGGGACTGGACTAGCGGGGGCACAGATACGCAGTATTTT
>TRBD2|TRBV4-1|NA|TRBJ2-3
CASSQDGGLAGTTDTQYF
TGCGCCAGCAGCCAAGATGGGGGACTAGCGGGGACCACAGATACGCAGTATTTT
>TRBD2|TRBV9|NA|TRBJ2-7
CASSPGTITAYEQYF
TGTGCCAGCAGCCCAGGGACTATTACCGCCTACGAGCAGTACTTC
>NA|TRBV29-1|NA|TRBJ2-7
CSVELATYEQYF
TGCAGCGTTGAATTAGCTACCTACGAGCAGTACTTC
>NA|TRBV18|NA|TRBJ2-1
CASSSTRGSYNEQFF
TGTGCCAGCTCATCGACTAGGGGTTCCTACAATGAGCAGTTCTTC
>TRBD1|TRBV5-4|NA|TRBJ1-1
CASSRPRQGLNTEAFF
TGTGCCAGCAGCCGCCCCCGACAGGGCTTGAACACTGAAGCTTTCTTT
>NA|TRBV9|NA|TRBJ2-1
CASSVLGYSNNEQFF
TGTGCCAGCAGCGTCCTTGGTTACTCGAACAATGAGCAGTTCTTC
>TRBD1|TRBV4-2|NA|TRBJ2-1
CASSRTGNNEQFF
TGTGCCAGCAGCAGGACAGGAAACAATGAGCAGTTCTTC
>TRBD1|TRBV10-3|NA|TRBJ1-1
CAISYRGDTEAFF
TGTGCCATCAGTTACAGGGGGGACACTGAAGCTTTCTTT
>TRBD2|TRBV15|NA|TRBJ2-1
CATSREVGRGGGHNEQFF
TGTGCCACCAGCAGGGAGGTGGGGCGGGGGGGAGGGCACAATGAGCAGTTCTTC
>TRBD2|TRBV5-3|NA|TRBJ2-5
CATPRGSGGPGETQYF
TGTGCCACTCCCCGGGGAAGCGGGGGGCCGGGGGAGACCCAGTACTTC
>TRBD1|TRBV13|NA|TRBJ1-1
CASSSPGRTGYTEAFF
TGTGCCAGCAGCTCGCCCGGTCGGACAGGATACACTGAAGCTTTCTTT
>NA|TRBV28|NA|TRBJ2-6
CASIPGGTVRSGANVLTF
TGTGCCAGCATCCCCGGCGGGACCGTGCGCTCTGGGGCCAACGTCCTGACTTTC
>NA|TRBV11-3|few|TRBJ2-3
CASSFLPGADTQYF
TGTGCCAGCAGCTTTCTCCCGGGGGCAGATACGCAGTATTTT
>NA|TRBV7-8|NA|TRBJ1-1
CASSLRGRSEAFF
TGTGCCAGCAGCTTAAGGGGTCGGTCTGAAGCTTTCTTT
>NA|TRBV6-5|NA|TRBJ2-3
CASSYHSRGGTDTQYF
TGTGCCAGCAGTTACCATTCAAGGGGTGGCACAGATACGCAGTATTTT
>TRBD1|TRBV10-1|NA|TRBJ2-7
CASSEREDRVSYEQYF
TGCGCCAGCAGTGAAAGGGAGGACAGGGTCTCCTACGAGCAGTACTTC
>NA|TRBV7-2|once|TRBJ1-1
CASSLRMNTEAFF
TGTGCCAGCAGCTTGCGTATGAACACTGAAGCTTTCTTT
>TRBD1|TRBV9|NA|TRBJ2-7
CASSNRDRGHYEQYF
TGTGCCAGCAGCAACCGGGACAGGGGGCACTACGAGCAGTACTTC
>TRBD2|TRBV7-2|NA|TRBJ2-3
CASSSPGASGADTQYF
TGTGCCAGCAGCTCCCCGGGGGCTAGCGGGGCAGATACGCAGTATTTT
>NA|TRBV10-3|once|TRBJ1-2
CAISESMRAPGYTF
TGTGCCATCAGTGAGTCAATGCGGGCCCCTGGCTACACCTTC
>TRBD1|TRBV5-1|NA|TRBJ2-1
CASSVQGAGEQFF
TGCGCCAGCAGCGTACAGGGGGCGGGTGAGCAGTTCTTC
>NA|TRBV6-1|once|TRBJ2-5
CASSEGGHAETQYF
TGTGCCAGCAGTGAAGGCGGGCACGCAGAGACCCAGTACTTC
>NA|TRBV7-9|once|TRBJ2-7
CASSNPSGYEQYF
TGTGCCAGCAGCAACCCCTCGGGATACGAGCAGTACTTC
>TRBD2|TRBV9|NA|TRBJ2-5
CASSVSGTSGEETQYF
TGTGCCAGCAGCGTGTCCGGGACTAGCGGGGAGGAGACCCAGTACTTC
>TRBD1|TRBV29-1|NA|TRBJ2-7
CSALGQGAHEQYF
TGCAGCGCCCTGGGACAGGGGGCCCACGAGCAGTACTTC
>NA|TRBV4-2|NA|TRBJ1-2
CASSQASPGGNYGYTF
TGTGCCAGCAGCCAAGCCTCCCCCGGGGGGAACTATGGCTACACCTTC
>TRBD1|TRBV6-1|NA|TRBJ1-1
CASRSDRGTEAFF
TGTGCCAGCAGATCTGACAGGGGCACTGAAGCTTTCTTT
>NA|TRBV29-1|once|TRBJ2-5
CSGRQQETQYF
TGCAGCGGAAGACAACAAGAGACCCAGTACTTC
>TRBD1|TRBV29-1|NA|TRBJ1-2
CSVEGTGEATYGYTF
TGCAGCGTTGAGGGGACAGGGGAAGCGACCTATGGCTACACCTTC
>TRBD1|TRBV6-5|few|TRBJ1-2
CASSQPKTGTYGYTF
TGTGCCAGCAGCCAACCGAAGACAGGGACCTATGGCTACACCTTC
>TRBD2|TRBV7-8|NA|TRBJ2-1
CASSSGGLYEQFF
TGTGCCAGCAGCTCTGGGGGACTATATGAGCAGTTCTTC
>NA|TRBV15|NA|TRBJ1-1
CATSSRGGTEAFF
TGTGCCACCAGCAGTAGGGGAGGGACTGAAGCTTTCTTT
>NA|TRBV21-1|NA|TRBJ2-7
CASPRRNPYEQYF
TGTGCCAGCCCCCGCAGGAATCCCTACGAGCAGTACTTC
>TRBD1|TRBV27|NA|TRBJ2-7
CASSFPDRVPRYEQYF
TGTGCCAGCAGTTTCCCCGACAGGGTTCCCCGCTACGAGCAGTACTTC
>TRBD2|TRBV6-5|NA|TRBJ2-2
CASRGGENTGELFF
TGTGCCAGCAGGGGGGGGGAGAACACCGGGGAGCTGTTTTTT